A selection of T cell receptor beta chains follows, all from one sample in a study of blood T cell repertoires in COVID-19. Assay: immunoSEQ multiplex PCR; the TCRdb copy retains only in-frame clones and omits some. The sample records around 250,000 clones, approximately 91% being singletons. The sample comprised PBMCs or T cells enriched from blood (not recorded which). All receptors come from a human donor in a cohort exposed to, infected with or recovered from COVID-19 (not recorded which). The donor label of this sample is uncertain. Both conserved end residues are part of each CDR3. Fields, in order: CDR3 protein, CDR3 DNA, J gene, clone size, D gene, V gene. The D gene is left open where the match is weak. The size field is filled for only some rows; it gives once, few, many or a size class.

CDR3 protein: CASSRGQVEVRDYGYTF
CDR3 DNA: TGTGCCAGCAGCCGTGGACAGGTTGAGGTCCGTGACTATGGCTACACCTTC
J gene: TRBJ1-2
clone size: .
D gene: TRBD1
V gene: TRBV9

CDR3 protein: CASSAAGRGNEKLFF
CDR3 DNA: TGCGCCAGCAGCGCTGCGGGACGGGGTAATGAAAAACTGTTTTTT
J gene: TRBJ1-4
clone size: .
D gene: .
V gene: TRBV5-1

CDR3 protein: CAISESTGGPYEQYF
CDR3 DNA: TGTGCCATCAGTGAGTCGACAGGCGGTCCCTACGAGCAGTACTTC
J gene: TRBJ2-7
clone size: .
D gene: .
V gene: TRBV10-3

CDR3 protein: CASSRAILSNSPLHF
CDR3 DNA: TGTGCCAGCAGTCGAGCCATCCTTAGTAATTCACCCCTCCACTTT
J gene: TRBJ1-6
clone size: .
D gene: .
V gene: TRBV2

CDR3 protein: CASSDRRLAQYF
CDR3 DNA: TGTGCCAGCAGTGACCGCCGACTGGCCCAGTACTTC
J gene: TRBJ2-5
clone size: .
D gene: .
V gene: TRBV6-1

CDR3 protein: CAWSATGGGNQPQHF
CDR3 DNA: TGTGCCTGGAGTGCAACAGGGGGCGGCAATCAGCCCCAGCATTTT
J gene: TRBJ1-5
clone size: once
D gene: TRBD1
V gene: TRBV30

CDR3 protein: CASSQGTGYNYGYTF
CDR3 DNA: TGCGCCAGCAGCCAAGGGACAGGGTATAACTATGGCTACACCTTC
J gene: TRBJ1-2
clone size: once
D gene: TRBD1
V gene: TRBV4-3

CDR3 protein: CASSLQNTTPQHF
CDR3 DNA: TGTGCCAGCAGTCTTCAAAATACTACACCCCAGCATTTT
J gene: TRBJ1-5
clone size: .
D gene: .
V gene: TRBV6-5

CDR3 protein: CASSVGTAGNTIYF
CDR3 DNA: TGTGCCAGCAGCGTAGGGACAGCTGGAAACACCATATATTTT
J gene: TRBJ1-3
clone size: .
D gene: .
V gene: TRBV9

CDR3 protein: CASSLYPTGAYNEQFF
CDR3 DNA: TGTGCCAGCAGCTTATACCCGACAGGGGCGTACAATGAGCAGTTCTTC
J gene: TRBJ2-1
clone size: .
D gene: TRBD1
V gene: TRBV11-1

CDR3 protein: CASSKGAGNSPLHF
CDR3 DNA: TGTGCCAGTAGTAAGGGGGCGGGGAATTCACCCCTCCACTTT
J gene: TRBJ1-6
clone size: .
D gene: TRBD1
V gene: TRBV19

CDR3 protein: CASSPLPTGLAGPGETQYF
CDR3 DNA: TGTGCCAGCTCACCACTGCCCACGGGACTAGCGGGGCCGGGGGAGACCCAGTACTTC
J gene: TRBJ2-5
clone size: .
D gene: TRBD2
V gene: TRBV18

CDR3 protein: CASSLDLKAGNQPQHF
CDR3 DNA: TGTGCCAGCAGCTTGGACCTCAAGGCGGGCAATCAGCCCCAGCATTTT
J gene: TRBJ1-5
clone size: few
D gene: .
V gene: TRBV5-5

CDR3 protein: CASTTSLNGYTF
CDR3 DNA: TGTGCCAGCACCACCTCACTTAACGGCTACACCTTC
J gene: TRBJ1-2
clone size: once
D gene: .
V gene: TRBV12-3/TRBV12-4

CDR3 protein: CASSAGTGGYEQYF
CDR3 DNA: TGTGCCAGCAGCGCAGGGACAGGGGGCTACGAGCAGTACTTC
J gene: TRBJ2-7
clone size: .
D gene: TRBD1
V gene: TRBV5-4

CDR3 protein: CASNAGETYNEQFF
CDR3 DNA: TGTGCCAGTAATGCGGGGGAAACCTACAATGAGCAGTTCTTC
J gene: TRBJ2-1
clone size: .
D gene: TRBD2
V gene: TRBV19

CDR3 protein: CASRNRGTNEKLFF
CDR3 DNA: TGCGCCAGCAGGAACAGGGGAACTAATGAAAAACTGTTTTTT
J gene: TRBJ1-4
clone size: .
D gene: TRBD1
V gene: TRBV4-1

CDR3 protein: CASSLVQGHYEQYF
CDR3 DNA: TGTGCCAGCAGCTTGGTGCAGGGACACTACGAGCAGTACTTC
J gene: TRBJ2-7
clone size: once
D gene: .
V gene: TRBV5-5

CDR3 protein: CASSLQGQESNTIYF
CDR3 DNA: TGTGCCAGCTCACTCCAGGGTCAGGAGAGTAACACCATATATTTT
J gene: TRBJ1-3
clone size: .
D gene: .
V gene: TRBV18

CDR3 protein: CASSLRTSGAYNEQFF
CDR3 DNA: TGTGCCAGCAGCCTCCGGACTAGCGGCGCCTACAATGAGCAGTTCTTC
J gene: TRBJ2-1
clone size: .
D gene: TRBD2
V gene: TRBV9